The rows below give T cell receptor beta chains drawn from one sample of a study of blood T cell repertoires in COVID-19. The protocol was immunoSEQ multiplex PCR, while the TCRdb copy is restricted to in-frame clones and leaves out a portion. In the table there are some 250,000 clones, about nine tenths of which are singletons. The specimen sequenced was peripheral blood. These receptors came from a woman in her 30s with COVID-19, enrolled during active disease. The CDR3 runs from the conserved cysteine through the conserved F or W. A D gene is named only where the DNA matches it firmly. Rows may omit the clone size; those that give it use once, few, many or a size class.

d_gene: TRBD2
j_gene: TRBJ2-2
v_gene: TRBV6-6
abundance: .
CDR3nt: TGTGCCAGCAGTTACGGGGAGGGTGTACCCGGGGAGCTGTTTTTT
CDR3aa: CASSYGEGVPGELFF

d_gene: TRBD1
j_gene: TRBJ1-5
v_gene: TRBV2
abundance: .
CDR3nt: TGTGCCAGGGAGGGACAGTATAGCAATCAGCCCCAGCATTTT
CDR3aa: CAREGQYSNQPQHF

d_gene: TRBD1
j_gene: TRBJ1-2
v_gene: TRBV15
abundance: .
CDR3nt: TGTGCCACCAGCAGGGGACAGGATGGCTACACCTTC
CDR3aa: CATSRGQDGYTF

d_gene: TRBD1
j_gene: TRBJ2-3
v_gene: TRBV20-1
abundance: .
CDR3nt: TGCAGTGCTAGAAGACAGGGTACGCAGTATTTT
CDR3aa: CSARRQGTQYF

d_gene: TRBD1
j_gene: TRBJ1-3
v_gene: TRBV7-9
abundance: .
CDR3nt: TGTGCCAGCAGCGCCTGGACAGGAACCTCTGGAAACACCATATATTTT
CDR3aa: CASSAWTGTSGNTIYF

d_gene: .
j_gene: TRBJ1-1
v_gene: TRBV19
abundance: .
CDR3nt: TGTGCCAGTAGTATATGGGCAGCCGGGAACACTGAAGCTTTCTTT
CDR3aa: CASSIWAAGNTEAFF

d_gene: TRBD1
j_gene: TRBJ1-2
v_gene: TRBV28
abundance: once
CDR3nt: TGTGCCAGCAGTCTCGGGACAGGGGGCGCAAGCTATGGCTACACCTTC
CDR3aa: CASSLGTGGASYGYTF

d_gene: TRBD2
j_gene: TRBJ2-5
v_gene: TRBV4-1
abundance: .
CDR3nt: TGCGCCAGCAGCCCGAAACCCCCTGGACTAGCGGGGGGTCAAGAGACCCAGTACTTC
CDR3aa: CASSPKPPGLAGGQETQYF

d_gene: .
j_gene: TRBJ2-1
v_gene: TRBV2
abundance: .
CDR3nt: TGTGCCAGCAGTGAACTTAGGGAGAATGAGCAGTTCTTC
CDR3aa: CASSELRENEQFF

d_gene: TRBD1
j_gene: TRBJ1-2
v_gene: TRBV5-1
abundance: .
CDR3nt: TGCGCCAGCAGCAGAACAGGGGCCGATGGCTACACCTTC
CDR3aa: CASSRTGADGYTF

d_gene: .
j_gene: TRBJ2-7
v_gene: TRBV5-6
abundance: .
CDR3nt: TGTGCCAGCAGCTTTAGGAGGTCCTACGAGCAGTACTTC
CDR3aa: CASSFRRSYEQYF

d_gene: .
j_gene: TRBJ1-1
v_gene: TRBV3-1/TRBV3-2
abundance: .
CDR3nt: TGTGCCAGCAGGGGGGGCACTGAAGCTTTCTTT
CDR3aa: CASRGGTEAFF

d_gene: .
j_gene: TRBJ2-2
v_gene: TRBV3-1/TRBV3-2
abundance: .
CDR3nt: TGTGCCAGCAGCCAAGGGTCAGGGCTGGCCGGGGAGCTGTTTTTT
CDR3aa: CASSQGSGLAGELFF